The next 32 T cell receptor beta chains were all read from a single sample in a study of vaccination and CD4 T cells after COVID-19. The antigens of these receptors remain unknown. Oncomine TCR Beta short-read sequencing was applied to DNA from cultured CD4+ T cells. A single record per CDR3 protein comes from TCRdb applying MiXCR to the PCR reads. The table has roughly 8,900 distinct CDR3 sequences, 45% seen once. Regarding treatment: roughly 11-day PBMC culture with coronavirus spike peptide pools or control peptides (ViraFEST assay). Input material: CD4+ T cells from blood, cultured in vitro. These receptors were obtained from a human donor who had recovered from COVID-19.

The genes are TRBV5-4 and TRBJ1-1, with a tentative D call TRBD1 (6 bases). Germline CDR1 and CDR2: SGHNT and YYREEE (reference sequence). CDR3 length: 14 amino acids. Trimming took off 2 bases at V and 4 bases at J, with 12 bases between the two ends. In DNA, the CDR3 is TGTGCCAGCAGCTTCGCACAGGGAGGCACTGAAGCTTTCTTT. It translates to CASSFAQGGTEAFF.

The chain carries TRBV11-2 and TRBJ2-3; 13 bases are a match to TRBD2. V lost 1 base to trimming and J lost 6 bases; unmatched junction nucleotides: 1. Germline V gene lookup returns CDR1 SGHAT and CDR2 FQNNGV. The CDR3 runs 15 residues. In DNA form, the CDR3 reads TGTGCCAGCAGCTTAGGACTAGCGGGGGGCGATACGCAGTATTTT. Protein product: CASSLGLAGGDTQYF.

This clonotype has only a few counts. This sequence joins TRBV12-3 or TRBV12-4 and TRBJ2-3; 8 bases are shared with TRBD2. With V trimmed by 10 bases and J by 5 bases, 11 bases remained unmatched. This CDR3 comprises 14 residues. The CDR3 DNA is TGTGCCACCTCTCCCGGGGGGGATCAAGATACGCAGTATTTT. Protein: CATSPGGDQDTQYF.

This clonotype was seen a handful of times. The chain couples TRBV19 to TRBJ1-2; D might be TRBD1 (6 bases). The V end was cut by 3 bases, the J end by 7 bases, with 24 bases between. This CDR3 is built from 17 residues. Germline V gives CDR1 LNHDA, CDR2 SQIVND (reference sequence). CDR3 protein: CASSIRGASALSGGYTF. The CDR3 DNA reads TGTGCCAGTAGTATCCGGGGGGCGTCTGCCCTCAGCGGTGGCTACACCTTC.

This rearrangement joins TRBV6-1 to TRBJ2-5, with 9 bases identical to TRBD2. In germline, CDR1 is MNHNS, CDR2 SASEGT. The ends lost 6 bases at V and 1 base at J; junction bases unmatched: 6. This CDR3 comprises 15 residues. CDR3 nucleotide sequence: TGTGCCAGCAGAGGGAGCGGGGGGCTCCAAGAGACCCAGTACTTC. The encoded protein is CASRGSGGLQETQYF.

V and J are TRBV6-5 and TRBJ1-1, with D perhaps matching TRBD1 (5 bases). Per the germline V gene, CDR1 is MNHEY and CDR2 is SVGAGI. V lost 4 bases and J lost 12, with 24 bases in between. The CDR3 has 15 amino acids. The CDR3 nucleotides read TGTGCCAGCAGTTCCAGGGCGAATACCTACCTGGCGACTTTCTTT. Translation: CASSSRANTYLATFF.

CDR3 DNA sequence: TGCAGTGCTCAAGCTGGGCTGGGACTAGCGGGAGGGACAGATACGCAGTATTTT. This encodes CSAQAGLGLAGGTDTQYF. The chain recombines TRBV20-1 with TRBJ2-3, with 16 bases aligning to TRBD2. Germline lookup yields CDR1 DFQATT and CDR2 SNEGSKA (reference sequence). The CDR3 spans 18 residues. Trimming removed 5 bases from V and 3 bases from J; junction bases left unmatched: 11.

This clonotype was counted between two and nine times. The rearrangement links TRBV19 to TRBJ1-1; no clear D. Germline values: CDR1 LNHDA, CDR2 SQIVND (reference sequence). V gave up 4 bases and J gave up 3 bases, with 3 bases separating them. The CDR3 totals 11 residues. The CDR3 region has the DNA TGTGCCAGTAGTAGGGACACTGAAGCTTTCTTT. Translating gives CASSRDTEAFF.

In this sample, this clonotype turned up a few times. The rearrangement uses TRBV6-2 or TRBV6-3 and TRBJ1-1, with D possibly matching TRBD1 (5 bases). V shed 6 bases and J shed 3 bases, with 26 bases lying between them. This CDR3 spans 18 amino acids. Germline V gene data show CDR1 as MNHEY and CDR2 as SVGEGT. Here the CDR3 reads CASSVANAGGGFDTEAFF. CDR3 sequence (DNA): TGTGCCAGCAGCGTGGCTAATGCGGGGGGAGGGTTTGACACTGAAGCTTTCTTT.

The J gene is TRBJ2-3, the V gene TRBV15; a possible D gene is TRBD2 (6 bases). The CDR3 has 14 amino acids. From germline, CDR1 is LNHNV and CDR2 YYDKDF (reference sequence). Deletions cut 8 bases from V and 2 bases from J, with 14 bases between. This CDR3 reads CATLPGGNTDTQYF. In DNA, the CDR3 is TGTGCCACCTTACCAGGCGGGAACACAGATACGCAGTATTTT.

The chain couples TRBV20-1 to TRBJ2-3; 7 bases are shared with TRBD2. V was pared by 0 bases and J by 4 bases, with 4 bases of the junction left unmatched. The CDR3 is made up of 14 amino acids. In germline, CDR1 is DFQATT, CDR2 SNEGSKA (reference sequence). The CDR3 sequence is CSARDGAGADTQYF. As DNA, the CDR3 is TGCAGTGCTAGAGATGGGGCGGGGGCAGATACGCAGTATTTT.

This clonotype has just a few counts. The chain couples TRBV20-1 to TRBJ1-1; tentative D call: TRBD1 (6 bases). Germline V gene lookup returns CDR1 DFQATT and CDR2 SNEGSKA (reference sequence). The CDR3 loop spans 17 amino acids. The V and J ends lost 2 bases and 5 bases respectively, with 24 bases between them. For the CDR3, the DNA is TGCAGTGCTAGAAGCGGGGGGGGGCCCCTGAAGACAACTGAAGCTTTCTTT. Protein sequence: CSARSGGGPLKTTEAFF.

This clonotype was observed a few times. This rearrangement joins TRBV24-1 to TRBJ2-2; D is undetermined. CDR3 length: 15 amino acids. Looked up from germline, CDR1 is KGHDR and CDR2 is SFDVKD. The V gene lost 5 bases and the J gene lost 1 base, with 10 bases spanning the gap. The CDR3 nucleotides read TGTGCCACCAGTGCTAGGGTTGGGAACACCGGGGAGCTGTTTTTT. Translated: CATSARVGNTGELFF.

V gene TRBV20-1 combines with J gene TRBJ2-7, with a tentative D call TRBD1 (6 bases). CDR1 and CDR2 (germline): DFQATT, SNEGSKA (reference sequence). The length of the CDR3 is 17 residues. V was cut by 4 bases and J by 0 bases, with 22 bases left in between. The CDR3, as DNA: TGCAGTGCTACCCCTGGGGGACACCCGCATTTCTCCTACGAGCAGTACTTC. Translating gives CSATPGGHPHFSYEQYF.

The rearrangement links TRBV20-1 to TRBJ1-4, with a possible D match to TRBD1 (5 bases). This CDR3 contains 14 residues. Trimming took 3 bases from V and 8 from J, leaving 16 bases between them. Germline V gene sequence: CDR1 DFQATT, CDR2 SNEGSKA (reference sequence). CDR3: CSASLSWGSEKLFF. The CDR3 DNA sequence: TGCAGTGCTAGTCTGTCGTGGGGGAGCGAAAAACTGTTTTTT.

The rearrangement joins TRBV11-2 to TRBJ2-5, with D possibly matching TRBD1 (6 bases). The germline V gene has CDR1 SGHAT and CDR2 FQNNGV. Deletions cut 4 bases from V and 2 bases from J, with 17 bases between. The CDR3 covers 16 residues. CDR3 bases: TGTGCCAGCAGCTGGATACGAGGGACATCTCAAGAGACCCAGTACTTC. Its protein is CASSWIRGTSQETQYF. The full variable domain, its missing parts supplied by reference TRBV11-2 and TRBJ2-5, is EAGVAQSPRYKIIEKRQSVAFWCNPISGHATLYWYQQILGQGPKLLIQFQNNGVVDDSQLPKDRFSAERLKGVDSTLKIQPAKLEDSAVYLCASSWIRGTSQETQYFGPGTRLLVL.

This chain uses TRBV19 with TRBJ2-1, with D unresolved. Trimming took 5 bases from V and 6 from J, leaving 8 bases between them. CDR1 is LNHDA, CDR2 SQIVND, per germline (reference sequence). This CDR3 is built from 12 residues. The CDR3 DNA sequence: TGTGCCAGTAGTGGACGAGCCAATGAGCAGTTCTTC. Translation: CASSGRANEQFF.

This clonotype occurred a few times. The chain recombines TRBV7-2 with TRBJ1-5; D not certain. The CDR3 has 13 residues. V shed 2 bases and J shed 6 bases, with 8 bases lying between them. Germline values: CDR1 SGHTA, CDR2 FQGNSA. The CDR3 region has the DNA TGTGCCAGCAGCTTAAGTCAGGCTCAGCCCCAGCATTTT. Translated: CASSLSQAQPQHF. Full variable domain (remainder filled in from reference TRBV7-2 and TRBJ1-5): GAGVSQSPSNKVTEKGKDVELRCDPISGHTALYWYRQSLGQGLEFLIYFQGNSAPDKSGLPSDRFSAERTGGSVSTLTIQRTQQEDSAVYLCASSLSQAQPQHFGDGTRLSIL.

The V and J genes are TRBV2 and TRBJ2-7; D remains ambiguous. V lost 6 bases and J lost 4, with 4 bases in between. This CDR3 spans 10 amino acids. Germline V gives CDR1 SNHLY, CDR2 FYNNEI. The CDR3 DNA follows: TGTGCCAGCAGAACTTACGAGCAGTACTTC. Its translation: CASRTYEQYF.

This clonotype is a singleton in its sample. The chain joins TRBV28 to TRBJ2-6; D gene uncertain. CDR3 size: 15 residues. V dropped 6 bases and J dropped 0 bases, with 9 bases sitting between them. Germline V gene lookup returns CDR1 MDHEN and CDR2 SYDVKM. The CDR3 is CASSTGSSGANVLTF. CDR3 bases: TGTGCCAGCAGCACCGGTAGCTCTGGGGCCAACGTCCTGACTTTC.

As DNA, the CDR3 is TGCAGTGCCGAAACTAGCGGGAGCTACAATGAGCAGTTCTTC. Its translation: CSAETSGSYNEQFF. V is TRBV20-1 and J is TRBJ2-1, with TRBD2 matching over 11 bases. J gave up 3 bases and V 6 bases, and 4 bases lay outside the gene matches. Germline loops: CDR1 DFQATT, CDR2 SNEGSKA (reference sequence). The CDR3 runs to 14 residues.

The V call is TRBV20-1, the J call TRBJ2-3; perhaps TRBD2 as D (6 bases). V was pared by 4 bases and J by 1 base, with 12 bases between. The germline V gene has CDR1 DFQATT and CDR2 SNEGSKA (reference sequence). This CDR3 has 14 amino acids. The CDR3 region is CSATPGLGTDTQYF. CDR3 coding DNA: TGCAGTGCTACGCCGGGACTGGGCACAGATACGCAGTATTTT.

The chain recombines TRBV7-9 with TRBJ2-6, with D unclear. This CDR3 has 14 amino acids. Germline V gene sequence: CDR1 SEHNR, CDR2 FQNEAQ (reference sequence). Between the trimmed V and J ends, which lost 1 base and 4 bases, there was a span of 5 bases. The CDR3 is CASSLDRGANVLTF. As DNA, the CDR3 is TGTGCCAGCAGCTTAGACCGAGGGGCCAACGTCCTGACTTTC.

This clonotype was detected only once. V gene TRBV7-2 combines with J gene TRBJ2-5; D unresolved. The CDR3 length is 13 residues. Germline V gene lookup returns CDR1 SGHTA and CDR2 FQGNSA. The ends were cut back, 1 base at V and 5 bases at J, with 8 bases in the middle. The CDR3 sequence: CASSLGTPETQYF. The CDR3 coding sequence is TGTGCCAGCAGCTTAGGAACACCGGAGACCCAGTACTTC.

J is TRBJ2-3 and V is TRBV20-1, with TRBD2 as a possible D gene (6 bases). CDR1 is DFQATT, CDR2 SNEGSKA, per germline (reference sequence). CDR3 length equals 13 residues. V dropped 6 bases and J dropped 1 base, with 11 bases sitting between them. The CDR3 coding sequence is TGCAGTGCCGCGGACTACCGCACAGATACGCAGTATTTT. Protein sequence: CSAADYRTDTQYF.

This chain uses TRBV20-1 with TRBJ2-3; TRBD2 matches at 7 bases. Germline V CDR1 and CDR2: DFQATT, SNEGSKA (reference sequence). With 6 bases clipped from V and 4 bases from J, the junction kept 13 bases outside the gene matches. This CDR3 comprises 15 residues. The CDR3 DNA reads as TGCAGTGCCCCCCCCGGGGGGTCGGCCCCAGATACGCAGTATTTT. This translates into CSAPPGGSAPDTQYF.

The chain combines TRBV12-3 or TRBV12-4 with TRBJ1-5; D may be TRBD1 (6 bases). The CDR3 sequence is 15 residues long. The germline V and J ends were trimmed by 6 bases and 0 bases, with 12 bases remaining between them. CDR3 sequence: CASRGGTDSNQPQHF. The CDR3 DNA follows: TGTGCCAGCAGAGGGGGGACGGATAGCAATCAGCCCCAGCATTTT.

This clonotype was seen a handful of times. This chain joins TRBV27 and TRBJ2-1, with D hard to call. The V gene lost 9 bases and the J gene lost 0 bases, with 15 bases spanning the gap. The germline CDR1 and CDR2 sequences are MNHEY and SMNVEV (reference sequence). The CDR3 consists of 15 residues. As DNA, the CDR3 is TGTGCCAGTACGGACGGTCCGAGCTCCTACAATGAGCAGTTCTTC. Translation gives CASTDGPSSYNEQFF.

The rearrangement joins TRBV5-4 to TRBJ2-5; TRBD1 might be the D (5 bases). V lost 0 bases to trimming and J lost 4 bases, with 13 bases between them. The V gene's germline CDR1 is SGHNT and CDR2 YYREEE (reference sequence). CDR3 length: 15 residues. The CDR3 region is CASSLVAGQRETQYF. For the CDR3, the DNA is TGTGCCAGCAGCTTGGTGGCAGGGCAGCGAGAGACCCAGTACTTC.

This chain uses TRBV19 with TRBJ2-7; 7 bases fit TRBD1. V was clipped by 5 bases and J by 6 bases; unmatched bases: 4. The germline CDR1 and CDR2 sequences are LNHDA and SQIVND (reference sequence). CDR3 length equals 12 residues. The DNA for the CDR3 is TGTGCCAGTAGTGTGACAGGGACCGAGCAGTACTTC. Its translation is CASSVTGTEQYF.

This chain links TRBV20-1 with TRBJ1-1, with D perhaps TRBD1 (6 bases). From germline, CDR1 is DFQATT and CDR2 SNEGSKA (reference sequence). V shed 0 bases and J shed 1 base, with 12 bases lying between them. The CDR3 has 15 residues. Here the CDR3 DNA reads TGCAGTGCTAGAGATTTTCAGGGGTCGAACACTGAAGCTTTCTTT. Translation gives CSARDFQGSNTEAFF.

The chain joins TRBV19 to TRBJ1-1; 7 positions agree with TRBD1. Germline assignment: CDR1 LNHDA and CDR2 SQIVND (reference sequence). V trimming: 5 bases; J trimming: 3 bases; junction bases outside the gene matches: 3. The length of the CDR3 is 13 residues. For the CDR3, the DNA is TGTGCCAGTAGTCACAGGGGACACACTGAAGCTTTCTTT. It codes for CASSHRGHTEAFF.